One sample yielded the 5 T cell receptor beta chains listed below, sequenced in a study of OX40 agonist ivuxolimab in advanced cancers. Here immunoSEQ multiplex PCR was the method, and the copy in TCRdb shows in-frame clones only, minus some. The table lists about 45,000 clones, approximately 84% of them singletons. The sequencing here drew on CD4+ or CD8+ T cells sorted from blood, taken in a trial of the OX40 agonist ivuxolimab. The origin of the receptors is an adult with an advanced solid tumor such as melanoma, head and neck, liver or kidney cancer.

This chain uses TRBV12-5 with TRBJ1-4; 8 bases are shared with TRBD1. CDR1 and CDR2 (germline): LGHNT, FRNRAP. Trimming cost V 7 bases and J 4 bases; bases outside gene matches: 11. The length of the CDR3 is 16 residues. The CDR3, as DNA: TGTGCTAGTGCCTTTCTTAACAGGGGGATTAATGAAAAACTGTTTTTT. Protein sequence: CASAFLNRGINEKLFF.

The rearrangement uses TRBV19 and TRBJ2-7; 9 bases agree with TRBD1. Germline assignment: CDR1 LNHDA and CDR2 SQIVND (reference sequence). V lost 3 bases, J lost 3 bases, and 3 bases stayed unmatched. The CDR3 runs 14 residues. Here the CDR3 reads CASSIGQGFYEQYF. The CDR3 nucleotides read TGTGCCAGTAGTATTGGACAGGGGTTCTACGAGCAGTACTTC.

The chain carries TRBV21-1 and TRBJ1-2; the table's D call of TRBD1 was not tested on the DNA. TRBV21-1 is noted as a pseudogene. CDR3 length: 15 amino acids. CDR3 nucleotides: TGTGCCAGCAGCCCCCGGGACAGGGTAAACTATGGCTACACCTTC. As protein: CASSPRDRVNYGYTF.

The chain combines TRBV27 with TRBJ2-3; TRBD2 might be the D (7 bases). V lost 0 bases to trimming and J lost 4 bases, with 14 bases between them. In germline, CDR1 is MNHEY, CDR2 SMNVEV (reference sequence). The CDR3 has 16 residues. Here the CDR3 reads CASSLSPGGGADTQYF. In DNA, the CDR3 is TGTGCCAGCAGTTTATCGCCGGGCGGGGGCGCAGATACGCAGTATTTT.

This sequence joins TRBV2 and TRBJ1-5; D is possibly TRBD1 (6 bases). The CDR3 runs 13 residues. CDR1 is SNHLY, CDR2 FYNNEI, per germline. V lost 6 bases to trimming and J lost 7 bases, with 13 bases between them. The CDR3 coding sequence is TGTGCCAGCAGCCCGACGGACAGACAGCCCCAGCATTTT. Its translation: CASSPTDRQPQHF.